This T cell receptor beta chain was captured in a study of shared clonotypes between healthy human individuals. In the study overall: Donors had three CD4 naive, three CD4 memory, two CD8 naive and one CD8 memory plate apiece.

The data were produced by immunoSEQ multiplex PCR, yet TCRdb's version contains in-frame clones alone and is incomplete. The data contain around 650,000 clones, about 96% of them singletons. Study-wide results and limits: Larger richness was generally estimated for naive than memory subsets.

Naivety among CD8 cells was defined by CD45RO negativity and positive CCR7 selection, thereby excluding terminally differentiated effector memory CD45RA+ cells. A word on this clone: Its target is not known.

This CDR3 has 16 amino acids. V was shortened by 5 bases and J by 12 bases, with 26 bases between the two germline ends. CDR1 is MDHEN and CDR2 is SYDVKM in the germline V gene. Material for sequencing was naive CD8+ T cells sorted from blood. The gene calls are TRBV28 and TRBJ2-1; D might be TRBD2 (6 bases). The sequence derives from a woman in her twenties or thirties in good health. The CDR3 DNA is TGTGCCAGCAGTACCCCCGGGACTCATATCGGTTTGGGGCAGTTCTTC. This translates into CASSTPGTHIGLGQFF.